This entry describes one TCR beta chain. Germline trimming cut 4 bases from V and 3 bases from J; bases unmatched to any gene: 5. Germline loops: CDR1 MGHRA, CDR2 YSYEKL. CDR3 size: 15 residues. Authors' processing steps: Nucleated cell counts were estimated from reference gene primer amplification. Profiled with immunoSEQ multiplex PCR; TCRdb holds only in-frame clones, not every one. The V and J calls and clone size were taken over from that table, and D and trimming were inferred from the DNA. This sample has some 130,000 clones, with over 60% found just once. The sample belongs to a study of blood T cell repertoires in COVID-19. Study-level background: Spain, Italy and the United States supplied samples that represented acute and convalescent COVID-19. From T cells, B-cell-depleted T cells, or PBMCs came the material, which was cDNA or gDNA.

Sequenced material: peripheral blood. The chain recombines TRBV4-1 with TRBJ1-3; 8 nucleotides match TRBD1. The sequence was obtained from a man older than 75 with acute or convalescent COVID-19. This chain's CDR3 is CASSRTTGVGNTIYF. CDR3 in DNA: TGCGCCAGCAGCCGCACGACAGGGGTTGGAAACACCATATATTTT.